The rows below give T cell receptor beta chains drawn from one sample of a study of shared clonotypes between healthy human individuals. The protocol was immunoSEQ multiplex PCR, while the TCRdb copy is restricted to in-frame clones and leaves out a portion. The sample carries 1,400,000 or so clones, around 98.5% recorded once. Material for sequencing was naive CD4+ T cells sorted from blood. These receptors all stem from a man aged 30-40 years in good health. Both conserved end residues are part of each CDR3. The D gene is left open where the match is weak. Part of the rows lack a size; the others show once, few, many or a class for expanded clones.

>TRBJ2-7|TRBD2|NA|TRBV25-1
CASSDSGLVYEQYF
TGTGCCAGCAGTGATTCGGGACTAGTCTACGAGCAGTACTTC
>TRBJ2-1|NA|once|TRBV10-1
CASSGTGLYNEQFF
TGCGCCAGCAGTGGTACCGGGCTATACAATGAGCAGTTCTTC
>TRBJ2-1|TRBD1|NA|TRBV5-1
CASSFRVQTGVNEQFF
TGCGCCAGCAGCTTCCGTGTACAGACAGGGGTAAATGAGCAGTTCTTC
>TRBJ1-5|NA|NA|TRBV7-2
CASSLVVDQPQHF
TGTGCCAGCAGCTTAGTGGTGGATCAGCCCCAGCATTTT
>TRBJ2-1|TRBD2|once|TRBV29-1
CSVEPGLAGNYNEQFF
TGCAGCGTTGAGCCGGGACTAGCGGGTAACTACAATGAGCAGTTCTTC
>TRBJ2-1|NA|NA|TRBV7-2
CASSSYRVLEQFF
TGTGCCAGCAGCTCCTACAGGGTCCTAGAGCAGTTCTTC
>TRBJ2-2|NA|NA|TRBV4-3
CASSQELQPGELFF
TGCGCCAGCAGCCAAGAACTTCAACCCGGGGAGCTGTTTTTT
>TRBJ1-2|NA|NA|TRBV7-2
CASSRDRPTGYTF
TGTGCCAGCAGCCGTGACAGACCAACAGGCTACACCTTC
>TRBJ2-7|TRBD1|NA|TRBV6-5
CASSSTGAGAYEQYF
TGTGCCAGCAGTAGTACAGGGGCTGGGGCCTACGAGCAGTACTTC
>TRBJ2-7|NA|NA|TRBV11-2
CASSLVRSPGVLYEQYF
TGTGCCAGCAGCTTAGTCCGCAGTCCTGGGGTACTCTACGAGCAGTACTTC
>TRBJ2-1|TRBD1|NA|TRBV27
CASSLILTGSYNEQFF
TGTGCCAGCAGTTTGATCTTGACAGGGTCCTACAATGAGCAGTTCTTC
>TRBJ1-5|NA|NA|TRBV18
CASSPTHPRGSDQPQHF
TGTGCCAGCTCACCAACTCACCCCCGGGGGTCGGACCAGCCCCAGCATTTT
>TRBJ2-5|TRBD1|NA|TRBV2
CASNGQGAGETQYF
TGTGCCAGCAATGGACAGGGGGCTGGAGAGACCCAGTACTTC
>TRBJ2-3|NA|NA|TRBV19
CASSIDGGPGTDTQYF
TGTGCCAGTAGTATAGACGGGGGGCCGGGGACAGATACGCAGTATTTT
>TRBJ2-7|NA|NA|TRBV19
CASSNRGLYEQYF
TGTGCCAGTAGTAACAGGGGACTCTACGAGCAGTACTTC
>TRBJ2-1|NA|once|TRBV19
CASNGRYNEQFF
TGTGCCAGTAATGGGCGATACAATGAGCAGTTCTTC
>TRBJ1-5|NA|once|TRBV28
CASSLPGASQPQHF
TGTGCCAGCAGTTTACCCGGGGCGAGTCAGCCCCAGCATTTT
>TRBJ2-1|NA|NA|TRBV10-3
CAISDGGRGISSYNEQFF
TGTGCCATCAGTGACGGAGGGAGGGGGATAAGCTCCTACAATGAGCAGTTCTTC
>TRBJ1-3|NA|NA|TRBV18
CASSPPWGNSGNTIYF
TGTGCCAGCTCACCACCGTGGGGTAACTCTGGAAACACCATATATTTT
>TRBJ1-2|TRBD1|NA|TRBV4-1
CASSQGDRSSGYTF
TGCGCCAGCAGCCAGGGGGACAGGTCTAGCGGCTACACCTTC
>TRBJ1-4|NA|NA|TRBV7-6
CASSAWTDEKLFF
TGTGCCAGCAGCGCCTGGACAGATGAAAAACTGTTTTTT